This T cell receptor (beta chain) was sequenced during a study of cytomegalovirus exposure and HLA in healthy donors. Findings and caveats of the study: By a later analysis, the bulk of CMV-associated TCR beta chains appeared HLA-restricted. A later analysis reported that several of the most significant clusters appeared to be linked to common viral pathogens, among them Epstein-Barr virus.

Both 60 Vbeta primers and 13 Jbeta primers went into the PCR. The method was immunoSEQ multiplex PCR; TCRdb's version includes in-frame clones alone and lacks a portion of them. The sample lists tens of thousands of clones, 60% to 80% seen once, with 3.7% in the top ten. As regards this clone: Its target is not known.

The germline V gene has CDR1 LGHNA and CDR2 YNFKEQ. This CDR3 has 15 residues. Trimming took 4 bases from V and 1 from J, leaving 10 bases between them. The chain couples TRBV4-2 to TRBJ1-4; possibly TRBD1 for D (6 bases). The origin of this receptor is a young man in good health and CMV-seronegative. Sequences were obtained from PBMCs. DNA of the CDR3: TGTGCCAGCAGCCGAGAGGACAGAACTAATGAAAAACTGTTTTTT. This codes for CASSREDRTNEKLFF.